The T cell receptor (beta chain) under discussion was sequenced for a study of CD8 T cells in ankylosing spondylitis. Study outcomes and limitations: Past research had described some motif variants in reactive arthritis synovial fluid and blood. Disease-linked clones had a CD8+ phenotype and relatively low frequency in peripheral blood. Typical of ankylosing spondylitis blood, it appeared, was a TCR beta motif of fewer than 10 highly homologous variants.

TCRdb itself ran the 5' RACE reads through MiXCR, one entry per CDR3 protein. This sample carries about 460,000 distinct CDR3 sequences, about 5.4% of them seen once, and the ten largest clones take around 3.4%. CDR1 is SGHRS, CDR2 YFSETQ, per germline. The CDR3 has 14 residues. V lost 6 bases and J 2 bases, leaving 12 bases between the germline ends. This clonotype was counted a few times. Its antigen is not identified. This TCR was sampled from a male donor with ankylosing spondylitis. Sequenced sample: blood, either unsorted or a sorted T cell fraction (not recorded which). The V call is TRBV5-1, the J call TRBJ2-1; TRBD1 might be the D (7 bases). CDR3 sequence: CASNRGTAYNEQFF. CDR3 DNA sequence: TGCGCCAGCAACCGGGGGACAGCCTACAATGAGCAGTTCTTC.